This T cell receptor (beta chain) was documented in a study of human thymus T cells (dated by TCRdb to the early 2020s). Notes on the research overall: The study characterized TCR alpha and beta repertoires from seven to nine infant thymus samples and a few related peripheral blood samples. Donor ages ranged from roughly 6 to 250 days, and the cohort comprised 5 to 7 male and two female infants. Overall study results and their limits: Highly overlapping thymic TCR repertoires among unrelated individuals were reported in the related research. V and J gene segment usage appeared biased in both thymic and peripheral blood repertoires. On average, about 800,000 unique TCRB clonotypes were obtained from thymus samples, compared with 75,000 to 90,000 from blood samples.

As to this clone: Its antigen target is currently unknown. There are no base qualities to consult, and no much larger clone falls within one base.

Thymus tissue was collected as surgical resects that were removed during corrective cardiac surgery. Donors were immunologically healthy infants undergoing open corrective cardiac surgery for congenital heart defects in Finland. Thymocytes were mechanically released from the tissue and were stored as pellets of about 8.5-31 million cells at -70 degrees C. A QIAsymphony instrument was used to extract genomic DNA from the frozen cell pellets. The CDR3 goes from the cysteine to the phenylalanine over 11 residues. Only the CDR3 region is kept as DNA, spanning 33 bases read in frame from base 1. From the germline V gene (reference sequence), CDR1 is SGHKS and CDR2 is YYEKEE. V lost 4 bases and J lost 7 bases; the stretch between them is 6 bases long. The immunoSEQ multiplex PCR assay was used to amplify the TCRB and TCRAD loci from a standardized amount of quality-controlled genomic DNA. The amplicons spanned the V(D)J region and were long enough to cover the CDR3 and allow V and J genes to be identified. Through the commercial immunoSEQ service, the amplicons were sequenced on an Illumina platform. The original methods were these. Primer bias and sequencing errors were corrected as previously described, and TCRAD and TCRB definitions were based on the IMGT database. Repertoires were analysed with immunoSEQ Analyzer 3.0 and VDJTools, covering basic statistics, V/J segment usage, diversity estimates, rarefaction and pairwise overlap. To estimate diversity, the Chao1, ChaoE, Efron-Thisted, Shannon and inverse Simpson indices were applied, and diversity was also estimated on datasets down-sampled to the smallest sample. Repertoire overlap was assessed by strict matching of CDR3 nucleotide sequence, V gene and J gene, and clustering was done by Jaccard-based multidimensional scaling. What TCRdb holds here is the immuneACCESS table cut down to in-frame rearrangements. Part of the clones is not present; checked against another copy, under half of the missing clones reflect an unresolved V gene, and the others are unexplained. V and J calls plus clone size are reproduced from that table; the DNA served to infer D and trimming. This sample comprises tens of thousands of clones, roughly 94% of them detected only once. The ten largest clones capture 0.034% of the sample.

The chain employs TRBV5-5 and TRBJ1-3, with the D gene uncertain. The receptor's source is a girl under three years old with a congenital heart defect but otherwise immunologically healthy. Sequencing was carried out using thymus tissue. The CDR3: CASSPGNTIYF. Here is the DNA: TGTGCCAGCAGCCCCGGGAACACCATATATTTT.